This T cell receptor beta chain was sequenced in a study of cytomegalovirus exposure and HLA in healthy donors listed by TCRdb under 2017. Regarding the research as a whole: According to an earlier analysis of 587 of the donors, some 180 million T cells yielded 100 million or so unique TCR beta sequences and about 300 Gb of sequence data. An early release that covered approximately 600 HLA-typed donors contained approximately 300 gigabases of sequencing data and tens of millions of unique TCR sequences. Among the 398 genotyped donors, 75% to 90% belonged to the genetic ancestry cluster associated with self-reported Caucasian donors. The aim of the study was to test whether cataloging public T cell receptors could identify signatures of past pathogen exposure. The study profiled the T cell repertoires of 500 to 800 subjects by immunosequencing and related them to cytomegalovirus serostatus. In addition to the first cohort of 666 subjects, a separate validation cohort of approximately 120 different subjects was used. To predict cytomegalovirus infection status, the study brought together high-throughput TCR immunosequencing, statistical association of individual TCRs with disease status, and machine learning. A later analysis re-analyzed previously published TCR beta repertoires from roughly 600 donors and added high-resolution HLA genotyping to study TCR occurrence patterns. The later analysis used no new phenotypic data to find candidate immune exposures, relying instead on TCR beta sequences and their occurrence across donors. An earlier analysis of 587 of the donors used high-throughput TCR beta sequencing to judge whether each TCR beta V gene segment behaved as functional or pseudogenic. Donor age, sex, ethnicity and CMV serostatus were compiled together with the repertoire data. Genome-wide SNP genotypes for about 65% of the roughly 700 donors were used in a later genetic analysis, which treated that subset as a discovery cohort. Every discovery cohort repertoire had been produced on one sequencing platform. Both class I and class II loci were covered by HLA typing, at four-digit resolution. Typing coverage differed by locus: A, B, C, DRB1 and DQB1 were typed in roughly 620-630 donors, DQA1 in 500 to 550, DPA1 in roughly 590, and DPB1 in just under 480. A handful of DR-DQ haplotypes were handled as single units for association and clustering because linkage in the cohort was strong. On average, around 240,000 unique TCR beta nucleotide sequences were sequenced per donor among about 400 genotyped donors of the cohort, with roughly a sixth of those sequences being non-productive. What the work shows at the level of the full study, not this receptor alone: A cluster of highly shared sequence variants was judged likely to represent a technical artifact of the sequencing pipeline. The presence/absence analyses assumed that sequencing depth was roughly uniform across donors, and that assumption may not be true. In a later analysis, most CMV-associated TCR beta chains were found to appear HLA-restricted, with HLA associations seemingly driven largely by CMV exposure. When HLA alleles, especially DR and DQ, strongly co-occurred, TCR associations were difficult to assign to individual alleles. In both the original and validation cohorts, the classifier was reported to diagnose cytomegalovirus status with high specificity and sensitivity. According to a later analysis, TCR association rates differed among HLA loci, with DRB1 alleles showing the most associated TCRs and HLA-C alleles showing the fewest. It was suggested by the authors that the approach could potentially be generalized to other disease states and immunological phenotypes. An association between a missense DCLRE1C variant and V-gene and J-gene trimming of TCR beta chains was found in a later genetic analysis and replicated in an independent cohort. Most TCR sequences were observed very rarely across donors, whereas some public TCRs were present in many individuals. The study gave a list of some 150 TCR beta chains associated with cytomegalovirus. Compared with the roughly 600-donor mean, donors in an Asian-associated ancestry cluster had fewer N-insertions in productive TCRs, according to a later genetic analysis. At a false discovery rate of 0.05, a later analysis linked fewer than 20,000 TCR beta sequences to specific HLA alleles. A later analysis reported that several top co-occurrence clusters appeared linked to parvovirus B19, influenza, CMV and Epstein-Barr virus. Because HLA typing was unavailable for some donors at each locus, only the typed subset was used in association tests. A few of the identified cytomegalovirus-associated TCR beta chains were confirmed in vitro to be specific for cytomegalovirus antigens. The earlier analysis of 587 of the donors excluded approximately 15 rarely observed V segments, including chromosome 9 orphons, because counts were too low. The cohort was sequenced for TCR beta chains only, and without alpha or paired-chain data the features that could be detected were limited. The 87-base-pair reads could not distinguish some IMGT-functional V segments, including TRBV6-2 and TRBV6-3, so those segments were excluded. In a later analysis, HLA-associated TCR beta chains showed more clonal expansion and lower generation probabilities than non-associated chains that were equally common. Immune exposure information for the cohort was limited to CMV serostatus. Broadly in line with IMGT annotations, most TCR beta V segments showed up in productive rearrangements about 87% or about 30% of the time in an earlier analysis of about 500 of the donors. Correlated functional status among segregating V segments might reflect linkage disequilibrium, but an unknown experimental factor could not be ruled out. A further reported finding was that TCR beta sequences accurately predicted the HLA-A and HLA-B alleles for most subjects in the first cohort.

The protocol used for the library was the immunoSEQ multiplex PCR assay. For the multiplex PCR, a mixture combining 60 forward primers for TCR Vbeta segments and 13 reverse primers for TCR Jbeta segments was used. The CDR3 region of rearranged TCR beta genes was amplified from genomic DNA with a multiplex PCR assay. On the Illumina HiSeq System, the amplified TCR beta libraries were sequenced as 87-base-pair reads. The authors processed their data as follows. A later analysis tallied around 87 million unique TCR beta chains across the 610 or so repertoires, and about 10 million of those chains were shared by two or more donors. Raw reads were error-corrected and collapsed into unique sequences with a nearest-neighbor algorithm that merged closely related sequences to remove PCR and sequencing errors. V, D and J gene segments were assigned by aligning CDR3 sequences to IMGT reference sequences. For a sequence to be retained, a match of at least six nucleotides to both a V gene segment and a J gene segment was required. Rearrangements were called productive when the CDR3 lacked stop codons and stayed in frame with V and J; all others were non-productive. CDR3 was defined by IMGT convention, running from the second conserved V-encoded cysteine to the conserved J-encoded phenylalanine. Sequences without an unambiguous match to a single V gene segment were excluded from the earlier analysis of approximately 600 of the donors. In an earlier analysis of more than 500 of the donors, a V segment was called functional when productive rearrangements were above 56.7%, and segregating when the standard deviation between donors exceeded 5%. A statistical classification framework was built to diagnose cytomegalovirus status from the catalog of TCR beta chain sequences. V and J gene assignment, in a later analysis, came from comparing TCR nucleotide sequences with IMGT/GENE-DB human TR gene sequences. Using the TCRdist pipeline, a later analysis assigned CDR3 sequences along with most-parsimonious VDJ recombination scenarios. In a later analysis, each TCR beta chain was defined by its CDR3 amino acid sequence together with its V-gene family, and reads without a unique V-gene family were excluded. In a later analysis, 500 to 650 highly shared, low-generation-probability nucleotide sequences were removed to address suspected cross-contamination and a sequencing artifact. In a later analysis, a clonal expansion index for each public chain was calculated from normalized within-repertoire ranks of inferred template counts. A later analysis computed generation probabilities with a VDJ recombination model fitted to out-of-frame rearrangements, and checked the results against IGoR. In a later analysis, TCR-TCR, TCR-HLA and TCR-CMV co-occurrence was scored with hypergeometric tests, and a repertoire-size bias correction was applied to TCR pairs. A later analysis estimated false discovery rates by permuting HLA or CMV assignments 20 times. In a later analysis, co-occurring TCRs were grouped using DBSCAN, with TCRdist sequence similarity added in when clustering inside HLA-allele-positive subsets. Repertoires with fewer than 30,000 or more than 120,000 public chains, plus five repertoires with anomalous nucleotide sharing, were excluded from co-occurrence clustering. TCRdb obtained this table from immuneACCESS and retained in-frame rearrangements with V and J assigned. These tables miss some clones; where compared with another copy, unresolved V genes account for less than half of the shortfall, and the remainder is unexplained. V, J and clone size are taken as reported in that table, and D and trimming were inferred from the DNA itself. This sample has around 90,000 clones in its table, and under 75% of those were observed once. In total, the top ten clones hold over 2% of the sample.

In total, approximately 700 healthy bone marrow donors made up the cohort. At the time of sampling, all cohort members were nominally healthy, though unrecorded immune exposures were likely present. CMV serostatus was recorded as positive for about 310 and negative for about 55% of the roughly 670 cohort members, whereas no CMV serostatus was recorded for the donor in question. Each donor provided a peripheral blood sample, and peripheral blood mononuclear cells were used for TCR beta sequencing. The Qiagen DNeasy Blood Extraction Kit was used to extract genomic DNA from the blood cell samples. CDR1 and CDR2, per the germline V gene, are SGHTS and YDEGEE. V was cut back by 0 bases and J by 0 bases, leaving a gap of 10 bases between them. The cysteine opens and the phenylalanine closes a CDR3 of 16 amino acids. Only the CDR3 DNA stays, 48 bases, in frame from base 1. This clone came up a few times. The antigen it recognizes is unknown. No per-base quality is available; no much larger clone lies one base away.

This TCR was recovered from a human donor in good health. Sequencing was performed on PBMCs. This receptor chain uses TRBV5-8 and TRBJ1-5; confidence is insufficient to name the D gene. The sequenced DNA: TGTGCCAGCAGCTTGGAGGAGGGTATTAGCAATCAGCCCCAGCATTTT. The encoded protein is CASSLEEGISNQPQHF.